These 16 T cell receptor beta chains share one sample of origin, sequenced in a study of identical twins. TCRdb processed the 5' RACE reads anew with MiXCR; each CDR3 protein has one entry. The sample has around 200,000 distinct CDR3 sequences, approximately 9% seen once; the top ten hold around 5%. Sequencing was performed on memory (CD45RO+) T cells sorted from blood. The receptors here all came from a woman younger than 35 in good health.

This clonotype has more than one count but fewer than ten. This chain joins TRBV5-1 and TRBJ2-1; tentative D call: TRBD2 (6 bases). The CDR3 consists of 16 residues. Germline CDR1 SGHRS, CDR2 YFSETQ. V lost 4 bases to trimming and J lost 6 bases, with 20 bases between them. The CDR3 here is CASSPLVEGASNEQFF. The CDR3 coding sequence is TGCGCCAGCAGCCCCCTCGTGGAGGGCGCGTCCAATGAGCAGTTCTTC.

This clonotype has more than one count but fewer than ten. This chain connects TRBV20-1 to TRBJ2-4; TRBD1 agrees at 9 bases. The CDR3 contains 16 residues. CDR1 is DFQATT, CDR2 SNEGSKA, per germline (reference sequence). With V trimmed by 5 bases and J by 10 bases, 18 bases remained unmatched. Here the CDR3 reads CSAPLGTGRFGVIQYF. DNA for the CDR3: TGCAGTGCTCCCCTCGGGACAGGGCGTTTTGGGGTAATTCAGTACTTC.

This clonotype was observed a handful of times. V gene TRBV7-3 combines with J gene TRBJ2-3; D not resolved. In germline, CDR1 is SGHTA, CDR2 FQGTGA. CDR3 length: 13 amino acids. The V gene lost 4 bases and the J gene lost 5 bases, with 10 bases spanning the gap. The CDR3 DNA reads as TGTGCCAGCAGCTCCAGCTGGGGAGATACGCAGTATTTT. Amino acids: CASSSSWGDTQYF.

The J gene is TRBJ1-2, the V gene TRBV20-1; D unclear. The CDR3 is 10 amino acids. In germline, CDR1 is DFQATT, CDR2 SNEGSKA (reference sequence). V lost 2 bases and J lost 7, with 5 bases in between. As DNA, the CDR3 is TGCAGTGCTAGACTGGGTGGCTACACCTTC. It is translated as CSARLGGYTF.

This clonotype was detected a few times. At one boundary the junction diverges from the germline segment, which might be a read error. V usage is TRBV20-1 and J usage is TRBJ1-1, with D perhaps matching TRBD1 (5 bases). CDR1 and CDR2 from the germline V gene are DFQATT and SNEGSKA (reference sequence). The CDR3 spans 16 residues. CDR3 in DNA: TGCAGTGCCACCGATCCGCGGGTTCAGGGAAACACTGAAGCCTTCTTT. Translating gives CSATDPRVQGNTEAFF.

This clonotype came up a few times. The V gene is TRBV15, the J gene TRBJ1-5; no definite D call. Germline values: CDR1 LNHNV, CDR2 YYDKDF (reference sequence). The CDR3 runs to 15 residues. With 0 bases removed from V and 0 bases from J, the gap between germline ends came to 6 bases. DNA of the CDR3: TGTGCCACCAGCAGAGATAGGGCTAGCAATCAGCCCCAGCATTTT. Translation: CATSRDRASNQPQHF.

This rearrangement joins TRBV2 to TRBJ2-1; no firm D call. Germline lookup yields CDR1 SNHLY and CDR2 FYNNEI. The V end was cut by 6 bases, the J end by 11 bases, with 8 bases between. The CDR3 extends over 10 amino acids. DNA for the CDR3: TGTGCCAGCAGCGGCCGGCAGCAGTTCTTC. It specifies CASSGRQQFF.

This clonotype showed up many times. The genes are TRBV5-6 and TRBJ2-5, with TRBD2 identical over 7 bases. This CDR3 spans 14 amino acids. Trimming cost V 0 bases and J 7 bases; bases outside gene matches: 6. Germline V gene data show CDR1 as SGHDT and CDR2 as YYEEEE. The CDR3 DNA reads TGTGCCAGCAGCTTGGGGACTAGTCGGGGGACCCAGTACTTC. The encoded protein is CASSLGTSRGTQYF.

V is TRBV4-3 and J is TRBJ2-7, with 9 positions matching TRBD1. The CDR3 consists of 15 residues. J gave up 4 bases and V 0 bases, and 4 bases lay outside the gene matches. Germline V lookup: CDR1 LGHNA, CDR2 YSLEER. CDR3 bases: TGCGCCAGCAGCCAAGACGGGACAGGGATTTACGAGCAGTACTTC. Residues: CASSQDGTGIYEQYF.

This clonotype was found a few times. The chain combines TRBV11-2 with TRBJ2-5; 9 bases are a match to TRBD1. Germline V gene sequence: CDR1 SGHAT, CDR2 FQNNGV. The CDR3 totals 13 residues. J lost 7 bases, V lost 1 base, and 1 base had no gene match. The CDR3 coding sequence is TGTGCCAGCAGCTTAGGGGACAGGGTGACCCAGTACTTC. Its protein is CASSLGDRVTQYF.

Only a few counts were recorded for this clonotype. The chain joins TRBV12-3 or TRBV12-4 to TRBJ2-5, with D unclear. This CDR3 comprises 14 residues. V shed 5 bases and J shed 6 bases, with 16 bases lying between them. The CDR3 is CASSHLGGAQTQYF. The CDR3 DNA reads as TGTGCCAGCAGTCACTTGGGCGGAGCACAGACCCAGTACTTC.

CDR3: CASSFRDIPYHQSSGANVLTF. DNA for the CDR3: TGTGCCAGCAGTTTCCGGGACATCCCCTACCACCAGAGCTCTGGGGCCAACGTCCTGACTTTC. V usage is TRBV12-3 or TRBV12-4 and J usage is TRBJ2-6; D perhaps matches TRBD1 (6 bases). Trimming removed 3 bases from V and 0 bases from J, with 24 bases in between. The CDR3 totals 21 residues.

This clonotype was observed many times. The V and J genes are TRBV20-1 and TRBJ2-5, with TRBD1 as a possible D gene (6 bases). Germline CDR1 DFQATT, CDR2 SNEGSKA (reference sequence). With 4 bases removed from V and 2 bases from J, the gap between germline ends came to 14 bases. The CDR3 has 14 amino acids. CDR3 sequence (DNA): TGCAGTGCTACAACCAGGACAGCACAAGAGACCCAGTACTTC. Encoded protein: CSATTRTAQETQYF.

This clonotype appeared a few times. One end of the junction is discordant with germline, which a read error may explain. The CDR3 coding sequence is TGTGCCAGCAGTGATGGAGGGCGCCGAGGGGTCTTC. This translates into CASSDGGRRGVF. This chain uses TRBV2 with TRBJ2-1, with D possibly being TRBD2 (6 bases). The V gene's germline CDR1 is SNHLY and CDR2 FYNNEI. The CDR3 totals 12 residues.

This chain uses TRBV20-1 with TRBJ2-3; no reliable D call. CDR1 and CDR2 (germline): DFQATT, SNEGSKA (reference sequence). The CDR3 is 14 amino acids. Trimming stripped 5 bases from V and 1 base from J, with 13 bases between. CDR3 DNA sequence: TGCAGTGCTGAAATAATCGCCGGCACAGATACGCAGTATTTT. Residues: CSAEIIAGTDTQYF.

The chain links TRBV15 to TRBJ2-7; D gene unclear. Trimming removed 0 bases from V and 2 bases from J, with 8 bases in between. Germline V gene lookup returns CDR1 LNHNV and CDR2 YYDKDF (reference sequence). The CDR3 is 14 residues long. The DNA of the CDR3 is TGTGCCACCAGCAGAGAAGTGGCTACCTACGAGCAGTACTTC. Translated: CATSREVATYEQYF.